This TCR beta chain was captured by sequencing in a study of T-cell reconstitution after alpha-beta-depleted transplantation in children. The V and J ends lost 0 bases and 0 bases respectively, with 10 bases between them. Germline CDR1 is MNHEY and CDR2 is SVGAGI. The length of the CDR3 is 16 residues. For TCRbeta, the library was prepared with unique molecular identifiers. One entry per CDR3 protein, called by TCRdb with MiXCR from the PCR reads. The sample has about 540,000 distinct CDR3 sequences, roughly 18% seen once; the top ten hold roughly 3.3%. The sequence was obtained from a human donor who donated a stem cell graft to a child with acute lymphoblastic leukemia. Sample: PBMCs from the stem cell graft donor, taken from the stem cell graft. V is TRBV6-5 and J is TRBJ2-3; the D call may be TRBD1 or TRBD2 (6 bases each). The CDR3 DNA follows: TGTGCCAGCAGTTACTCGGGGGGCGCGAGCACAGATACGCAGTATTTT. It encodes CASSYSGGASTDTQYF.